Following are 22 T cell receptor beta chains from one sample sequenced in a study of molecular identifiers for immune sequencing clone quantification. TCRdb independently ran MiXCR on the PCR reads; one entry per CDR3 protein. The table lists some 320,000 distinct CDR3 sequences, about 21% of them singletons. The sequenced sample was naive CD8+ T cells from blood, with Jurkat cell RNA spiked in. Described subset: FACS-sorted CD8+CD4-CCR7+CD45RA+ naive T cells. These receptors originate from a human donor in good health. Some libraries in this study had Jurkat cell RNA spiked in.

A word on this clonotype: This may be a read error: a much more frequent sequence differs by one nucleotide. This chain links TRBV30 with TRBJ1-1, with D uncertain. This CDR3 has 12 residues. In germline, CDR1 is GTSNPN, CDR2 SVGIG (reference sequence). The chain's CDR3 is CAWRLGNTEALF. The CDR3 region has the DNA TGTGCCTGGAGGTTGGGGAACACTGAAGCTCTCTTT.

This clonotype showed up many times. The rearrangement uses TRBV6-2 or TRBV6-3 and TRBJ2-2; D is ambiguous. Looked up from germline, CDR1 is MNHEY and CDR2 is SVGEGT. Trimming shortened V by 0 bases and J by 5 bases, and 10 bases separated the two germline ends. The CDR3 sequence is 15 residues long. The CDR3 here is CASSYSSSGTGELFF. Written as DNA, the CDR3 is TGTGCCAGCAGTTACTCGTCATCCGGTACCGGGGAGCTGTTTTTT.

As for this clonotype: This may be a read error, as it is one base from a much larger clone. J is TRBJ2-7 and V is TRBV30, with D possibly matching TRBD2 (6 bases). V shed 8 bases and J shed 3 bases, with 11 bases lying between them. The length of the CDR3 is 11 residues. The germline V gene has CDR1 GTSNPN and CDR2 SVGIG (reference sequence). The CDR3 DNA follows: TGTGCCCGCGGGGTGAGCTACGAGCAGTACTTC. Its protein product is CARGVSYEQYF.

Remarks on this clonotype: This could be a read error, since a much larger clone is one nucleotide away. V gene TRBV6-5 combines with J gene TRBJ2-6; D might be TRBD1 or TRBD2, each matching 5 bases. This CDR3 has 16 residues. CDR1 and CDR2 (germline): MNHEY, SVGAGI. For the CDR3, the DNA is TGTGCCAGCAGACCCGGACTTATCTCTGGGGCCAACGTCCTGGCTTTC. It encodes CASRPGLISGANVLAF.

This clonotype has a count of ten or more. The J gene is TRBJ2-3, the V gene TRBV25-1; a weak D match, TRBD2 (6 bases). Germline V gene lookup returns CDR1 MGHDK and CDR2 SYGVNS. Trimming removed 5 bases at V and 3 bases at J, with 15 bases between. The CDR3 is 15 residues long. Here the CDR3 reads CASSQLALGTDTQYF. Written as DNA, the CDR3 is TGTGCCAGCAGTCAACTAGCATTGGGGACAGATACGCAGTATTTT.

This clonotype turned up a few times. The chain has TRBV4-1 and TRBJ1-4, with no clear D. The CDR3 is made up of 17 amino acids. The V gene lost 3 bases and the J gene lost 0 bases, with 14 bases spanning the gap. Germline V lookup: CDR1 MGHRA, CDR2 YSYEKL. The CDR3 nucleotides are TGCGCCAGCAGCCAGGAGACGGACCTTGCAACTAATGAAAAACTGTTTTTT. It encodes CASSQETDLATNEKLFF.

The chain links TRBV7-2 to TRBJ2-5; D possibly corresponds to TRBD1 (6 bases). With 3 bases removed from V and 2 bases from J, the gap between germline ends came to 16 bases. This CDR3 has 16 residues. Germline loops: CDR1 SGHTA, CDR2 FQGNSA. The CDR3 loop reads CASSFPGAPGQETQYF. The CDR3 nucleotides are TGTGCCAGCAGCTTCCCAGGGGCTCCGGGGCAAGAGACCCAGTACTTC.

As concerns this clonotype: An end of the junction does not agree with germline; a read error may underlie this. The rearrangement uses TRBV13 and TRBJ2-3, with TRBD1 matching over 9 bases. CDR3 length: 15 amino acids. Germline V lookup: CDR1 PRHDT, CDR2 FYEKMQ (reference sequence). The CDR3 nucleotides read TGTGCCAGCAGCTCTGGGACAGGGATAGGAAATACGCAGAATTTT. It yields the protein CASSSGTGIGNTQNF.

This clonotype was picked up a small number of times. The chain links TRBV10-3 to TRBJ2-2, with 8 bases aligning to TRBD1. In germline, CDR1 is ENHRY, CDR2 SYGVKD. V shed 5 bases and J 4 bases; nucleotides not matched to a gene: 9. This CDR3 contains 16 residues. The CDR3 loop reads CAISIGTGQGTGELFF. CDR3 in DNA: TGTGCCATCAGTATTGGGACAGGACAGGGCACCGGGGAGCTGTTTTTT.

This clonotype was seen repeatedly, ten times or more. The CDR3 DNA reads as TGTGCCAGCAGCAGATCCGACAGGGAAATCACCGGGGAGCTGTTTTTT. This translates into CASSRSDREITGELFF. The J gene is TRBJ2-2, the V gene TRBV7-6; TRBD1 matches at 7 bases. Germline CDR1 SGHVS, CDR2 FNYEAQ. The CDR3 is 16 amino acids. The V gene end was trimmed by 5 bases and the J gene end by 4 bases; junction bases not matched to a gene: 10. Drawing the rest from reference TRBV7-6 and TRBJ2-2, the complete variable domain is GAGVSQSPRYKVTKRGQDVALRCDPISGHVSLYWYRQALGQGPEFLTYFNYEAQQDKSGLPNDRFSAERPEGSISTLTIQRTEQRDSAMYRCASSRSDREITGELFFGEGSRLTVL.

Concerning this clonotype: A much larger clone lies a single base off, so this may be a read error. The conserved final phenylalanine or tryptophan is absent from the CDR3, which likely points to a read error. This chain links TRBV7-9 with TRBJ2-7, with D perhaps being TRBD1 or TRBD2 (5 bases each). V dropped 5 bases and J dropped 2 bases, with 19 bases sitting between them. CDR3 length: 16 residues. The V gene's germline CDR1 is SEHNR and CDR2 FQNEAQ (reference sequence). This CDR3 reads CASSQAPSRAPYEQYL. Here the CDR3 DNA reads TGTGCCAGCAGCCAGGCCCCTAGCAGGGCTCCCTACGAGCAGTACCTC.

A note on this clonotype: A read error may explain this, as a much larger clone is one base away. This chain uses TRBV4-3 with TRBJ2-6; D tentatively reads TRBD1 or TRBD2 (6 bases each). The CDR3 spans 16 residues. The germline V gene encodes CDR1 LGHNA and CDR2 YSLEER. The V and J ends lost 4 bases and 4 bases respectively, with 14 bases between them. This chain's CDR3 is CASSRGALMGANVLTF. In nucleotides, the CDR3 is TGCGCCAGCAGCCGGGGGGCCCTGATGGGGGCCAACGTCCTGACTTTC.

This clonotype was recorded a few times. This rearrangement joins TRBV15 to TRBJ2-5, with a tentative D call TRBD2 (6 bases). The V gene's germline CDR1 is LNHNV and CDR2 YYDKDF (reference sequence). CDR3 length: 12 amino acids. V dropped 8 bases and J dropped 0 bases, with 7 bases sitting between them. The CDR3 reads CATGGDQETQYF. The CDR3 DNA reads TGTGCCACCGGCGGGGACCAAGAGACCCAGTACTTC.

This clonotype has ten or more counts. The chain links TRBV20-1 to TRBJ2-7, with 10 positions matching TRBD1. V shed 4 bases, J shed 3 bases, and the junction held 9 bases outside the gene matches. CDR3 length equals 15 residues. From germline, CDR1 is DFQATT and CDR2 SNEGSKA (reference sequence). DNA of the CDR3: TGCAGTGCTACCTTTCCGGGACAGGGGATCTACGAGCAGTACTTC. It codes for CSATFPGQGIYEQYF.

Many counts were recorded for this clonotype. The chain uses TRBV20-1 and TRBJ2-7; the D gene is possibly TRBD1 (5 bases). The CDR3 runs to 13 residues. V was pared by 2 bases and J by 2 bases, with 10 bases between. Per the germline V gene, CDR1 is DFQATT and CDR2 is SNEGSKA (reference sequence). The CDR3 sequence is CSARQGLAYEQYF. The CDR3, as DNA: TGCAGTGCTAGACAGGGTTTGGCCTACGAGCAGTACTTC.

This clonotype was seen repeatedly, ten times or more. The chain uses TRBV14 and TRBJ1-1; D ambiguous. CDR1 and CDR2 from the germline V gene are SGHDN and FVKESK. V was trimmed by 0 bases and J by 4 bases, leaving 6 bases between them. The CDR3 runs 13 residues. The CDR3 is CASSQDWLTEAFF. The CDR3 nucleotides are TGTGCCAGCAGCCAAGATTGGCTCACTGAAGCTTTCTTT.

This clonotype was observed many times. V gene TRBV7-9 combines with J gene TRBJ2-7; tentatively, D is TRBD1 or TRBD2 (5 bases each). The germline gives CDR1 SEHNR, CDR2 FQNEAQ (reference sequence). Trimming took 1 base from V and 2 from J, leaving 9 bases between them. This CDR3 has 14 residues. The CDR3 coding sequence is TGTGCCAGCAGCTTAGTGGGGGAACCCTACGAGCAGTACTTC. Translation gives CASSLVGEPYEQYF.

The chain has TRBV6-6 and TRBJ2-7, with TRBD2 identical over 10 bases. The germline V gene encodes CDR1 MNHNY and CDR2 SVGAGI (reference sequence). Losses at the gene ends were 5 bases for V and 2 bases for J; bases not matched to a gene: 3. CDR3 length: 14 amino acids. CDR3 loop: CASSTTSGAYEQYF. The CDR3 DNA follows: TGTGCCAGCAGTACAACTAGCGGGGCCTACGAGCAGTACTTC.

This clonotype has ten or more counts. The rearrangement joins TRBV5-4 to TRBJ2-7, with a weak D call TRBD1 (5 bases). CDR3 length equals 15 residues. Germline CDR1 SGHNT, CDR2 YYREEE (reference sequence). V was cut by 0 bases and J by 0 bases, with 10 bases left in between. This CDR3 reads CASSLGTGRSYEQYF. CDR3 bases: TGTGCCAGCAGCTTGGGAACAGGCCGCTCCTACGAGCAGTACTTC.

This clonotype was recorded at least ten times. This chain links TRBV6-2 or TRBV6-3 with TRBJ2-7; 10 nucleotides line up with TRBD1. The trim removed 2 bases at V and 7 bases at J, leaving 5 bases unmatched. CDR3 length equals 14 residues. Germline V gene data show CDR1 as MNHEY and CDR2 as SVGEGT. CDR3 nucleotides: TGTGCCAGCAGTTACGTGGGGACAGGGGATGAGCAGTACTTC. This codes for CASSYVGTGDEQYF.

This clonotype was counted at least ten times. The chain carries TRBV20-1 and TRBJ2-7; a weak D match, TRBD2 (6 bases). V was shortened by 6 bases and J by 0 bases, with 15 bases between the two germline ends. CDR3 size: 14 residues. Germline assignment: CDR1 DFQATT and CDR2 SNEGSKA (reference sequence). This CDR3 is CSAVGSGLSYEQYF. In DNA, the CDR3 is TGCAGTGCCGTCGGGTCGGGACTCTCCTACGAGCAGTACTTC.

The J gene is TRBJ2-1, the V gene TRBV6-5; D may match TRBD1 or TRBD2 (5 bases each). The CDR3 has 16 amino acids. CDR1 MNHEY and CDR2 SVGAGI come from the germline V gene. The V end lost 0 bases, the J end lost 9 bases, and 18 bases lay between the germline ends. The CDR3 is CASSYSWGKPFGEQFF. The CDR3 region has the DNA TGTGCCAGCAGTTACTCATGGGGGAAACCCTTCGGTGAGCAGTTCTTC.